Shown below are 26 T cell receptor beta chains from a single sample sequenced in a study of response to subunit inactivated influenza vaccine. From the RT-PCR reads, TCRdb called clonotypes with MiXCR, one entry per CDR3 protein. The repertoire has 650,000 to 800,000 distinct CDR3 sequences, over 11% of them found once; the top ten carry less than 7%. Sequences were derived from PBMCs from blood, sampled roughly 15 days before vaccination. These receptor sequences come from a middle-aged man who received an inactivated influenza vaccine.

This chain joins TRBV12-3 or TRBV12-4 and TRBJ2-6; D may correspond to TRBD1 or TRBD2 (5 bases each). This CDR3 contains 14 residues. The germline V and J ends were trimmed by 6 bases and 3 bases, with 9 bases remaining between them. As DNA, the CDR3 is TGTGCCAGCAGCTGGGGGTTTGGGGCCAACGTCCTGACTTTC. It encodes CASSWGFGANVLTF.

This clonotype was picked up many times. The gene calls are TRBV27 and TRBJ2-7; D is uncertain. V lost 4 bases, J lost 3 bases, and 10 bases lay in between. The CDR3 has 13 amino acids. Germline V gene lookup returns CDR1 MNHEY and CDR2 SMNVEV (reference sequence). The CDR3, as DNA: TGTGCCAGCAGTTCATCTCTCAGCTACGAGCAGTACTTC. It yields the protein CASSSSLSYEQYF.

The chain couples TRBV5-5 to TRBJ2-2, with 7 bases aligning to TRBD1. CDR1 is SGHKS and CDR2 is YYEKEE in the germline V gene (reference sequence). V trimming: 2 bases; J trimming: 3 bases; junction bases outside the gene matches: 4. CDR3 length equals 15 residues. CDR3 region: CASSFLDRDTGELFF. In nucleotides, the CDR3 is TGTGCCAGCAGCTTTCTTGACAGGGACACCGGGGAGCTGTTTTTT.

This clonotype was detected a few times. This chain uses TRBV9 with TRBJ2-1; D is unresolved. Trimming removed 3 bases at V and 0 bases at J, with 16 bases between. The CDR3 contains 17 residues. Germline CDR1 is SGDLS and CDR2 is YYNGEE. The CDR3 DNA follows: TGTGCCAGCAGCGCCGCTTCAGGCTCAAGCTCCTACAATGAGCAGTTCTTC. It codes for CASSAASGSSSYNEQFF.

Ten or more counts support this clonotype. The chain uses TRBV20-1 and TRBJ1-2; D is possibly TRBD1 (6 bases). V lost 0 bases, J lost 4 bases, and 9 bases lay in between. The CDR3 runs 13 residues. The germline V gene has CDR1 DFQATT and CDR2 SNEGSKA (reference sequence). The CDR3 loop reads CSARDGGGYGYTF. CDR3 DNA sequence: TGCAGTGCTAGAGATGGGGGCGGCTATGGCTACACCTTC.

The chain employs TRBV21-1 and TRBJ2-7. TRBV21-1 is annotated as a pseudogene. The CDR3 spans 10 residues. The CDR3 loop reads CASAEYEQYF. DNA of the CDR3: TGTGCCAGTGCCGAATACGAGCAGTACTTC.

This rearrangement joins TRBV20-1 to TRBJ2-3; no reliable D call. This CDR3 comprises 13 residues. Trimming pared 2 bases from V and 3 bases from J, leaving 9 bases between. CDR1 DFQATT and CDR2 SNEGSKA come from the germline V gene (reference sequence). DNA of the CDR3: TGCAGTGCTAGACGTCCCGGTACAGATACGCAGTATTTT. Protein: CSARRPGTDTQYF.

This clonotype occurred many times. CDR3 loop: CSAPGQGIAADTQYF. DNA for the CDR3: TGCAGTGCACCCGGGCAGGGGATAGCGGCAGATACGCAGTATTTT. The chain carries TRBV20-1 and TRBJ2-3; D may be TRBD1 or TRBD2 (6 bases each). Deletions cut 6 bases from V and 4 bases from J, with 20 bases between. The CDR3 consists of 15 residues. Germline CDR1 is DFQATT and CDR2 is SNEGSKA (reference sequence).

With regard to this clonotype: Relative to the germline gene, one junction end is altered; a read error may explain this. The chain uses TRBV7-6 and TRBJ2-5; possibly TRBD1 for D (5 bases). Germline V gene data show CDR1 as SGHVS and CDR2 as FNYEAQ. This CDR3 has 14 residues. The CDR3 here is CASSLDGREETQYF. CDR3 nucleotides: TGTGCTAGCAGCTTAGACGGCAGGGAAGAGACCCAGTACTTC.

This clonotype was detected a few times. This sequence joins TRBV12-3 or TRBV12-4 and TRBJ2-3; D is unresolved. The V end was cut by 7 bases, the J end by 4 bases, with 15 bases between. The CDR3 is 14 residues long. CDR3 nucleotides: TGTGCCAGCACCGCCATCGTGAGAGCAGATACGCAGTATTTT. As protein: CASTAIVRADTQYF.

This clonotype was seen a handful of times. The gene calls are TRBV2 and TRBJ2-4, with D maybe TRBD1 (5 bases). CDR1 is SNHLY and CDR2 is FYNNEI in the germline V gene. Deletions cut 3 bases from V and 4 bases from J, with 13 bases between. The CDR3 extends over 15 amino acids. CDR3 in amino acids: CASSEAPRQKNIQYF. The CDR3 bases are TGTGCCAGCAGTGAGGCGCCCCGACAGAAAAACATTCAGTACTTC.

This clonotype was observed many times. J is TRBJ1-1 and V is TRBV27; D remains unclear. With 3 bases removed from V and 1 base from J, the gap between germline ends came to 12 bases. CDR3 length: 15 amino acids. Germline-derived CDR1 and CDR2 are MNHEY and SMNVEV (reference sequence). The CDR3 DNA reads TGTGCCAGCAGTTTGTCATATGACGGGAACACTGAAGCTTTCTTT. Translated: CASSLSYDGNTEAFF.

The chain joins TRBV18 to TRBJ2-7; D might be TRBD2 (7 bases). There are 15 residues in the CDR3. The V gene lost 2 bases and the J gene lost 5 bases, with 16 bases spanning the gap. The germline V gene has CDR1 KGHSH and CDR2 LQKENI. The CDR3 DNA follows: TGTGCCAGCTCACCATCCCCCGGCGGGGGCCACGAGCAGTACTTC. Its translation: CASSPSPGGGHEQYF.

The sample holds a few counts of this clonotype. DNA for the CDR3: TGTGCCAGCACCCTGGCCCGGTTCAGGGGAAACACCGGGGAGCTGTTTTTT. Residues: CASTLARFRGNTGELFF. The rearrangement links TRBV27 to TRBJ2-2; a possible D gene is TRBD1 (6 bases). Trimming pared 7 bases from V and 2 bases from J, leaving 20 bases between. Germline loops: CDR1 MNHEY, CDR2 SMNVEV (reference sequence). The CDR3 contains 17 residues.

The chain is built from TRBV19 and TRBJ1-1; D remains unclear. The V gene lost 1 base and the J gene lost 3 bases, with 9 bases spanning the gap. This CDR3 spans 14 amino acids. Germline V CDR1 and CDR2: LNHDA, SQIVND (reference sequence). The CDR3 sequence is CASSIGRRYTEAFF. CDR3 nucleotide sequence: TGTGCCAGTAGTATAGGTCGGAGGTACACTGAAGCTTTCTTT.

The V gene is TRBV18, the J gene TRBJ1-5; the match to TRBD1 covers 8 bases. Trimming cost V 3 bases and J 4 bases; bases outside gene matches: 8. From germline, CDR1 is KGHSH and CDR2 LQKENI. The CDR3 runs 16 residues. The CDR3 spells CASSPNPTGANQPQHF. CDR3 nucleotides: TGTGCCAGCTCACCCAACCCGACAGGGGCAAATCAGCCCCAGCATTTT.

V is TRBV2 and J is TRBJ2-2; D not resolved. The CDR3 contains 15 residues. Trimming shortened V by 6 bases and J by 6 bases, and 17 bases separated the two germline ends. Germline values: CDR1 SNHLY, CDR2 FYNNEI. The CDR3: CASSKLSRGPGELFF. CDR3 DNA sequence: TGTGCCAGCAGCAAGCTATCAAGAGGCCCCGGGGAGCTGTTTTTT.

The chain recombines TRBV19 with TRBJ2-7; 7 bases are shared with TRBD2. Germline CDR1 is LNHDA and CDR2 is SQIVND (reference sequence). The CDR3 loop spans 15 amino acids. V gave up 0 bases and J gave up 1 base; unmatched junction bases: 3. DNA for the CDR3: TGTGCCAGTAGTATAGACGGCGGGGGATCCTACGAGCAGTACTTC. Protein product: CASSIDGGGSYEQYF.

This clonotype showed up many times. The V call is TRBV10-3, the J call TRBJ2-1, with 7 bases identical to TRBD2. There are 13 residues in the CDR3. V shed 10 bases and J 10 bases; nucleotides not matched to a gene: 13. Germline V gene data show CDR1 as ENHRY and CDR2 as SYGVKD. This CDR3 is CASWNSGGREQFF. CDR3 DNA: TGTGCCAGCTGGAACTCCGGGGGGAGGGAGCAGTTCTTC.

Concerning this clonotype: A much larger clonotype is one base distant, so this may be a read error. The chain employs TRBV12-3 or TRBV12-4 and TRBJ1-5; the match to TRBD1 covers 8 bases. The ends lost 3 bases at V and 7 bases at J; junction bases unmatched: 5. This CDR3 is 14 amino acids long. CDR3 sequence reads: CASSFTGGRQPQHF. The CDR3 DNA sequence: TGTGCCAGCAGTTTCACAGGGGGTAGACAGCCCCAGCATTTT.

This clonotype appeared a few times. The gene calls are TRBV20-1 and TRBJ2-3; 8 nucleotides agree with TRBD2. Germline V gene data show CDR1 as DFQATT and CDR2 as SNEGSKA (reference sequence). V trimming: 3 bases; J trimming: 0 bases; junction bases outside the gene matches: 11. The length of the CDR3 is 17 residues. CDR3 loop: CSARGAIGGGSTDTQYF. DNA for the CDR3: TGCAGTGCTAGGGGGGCCATTGGCGGGGGGAGCACAGATACGCAGTATTTT.

This clonotype came up a few times. The chain links TRBV21-1 to TRBJ1-6; the table gives TRBD1 as D, unverified against the DNA. TRBV21-1 is termed a pseudogene. This CDR3 contains 15 residues. CDR3 coding DNA: TGTGCCAGCAGCATGAGGGGGTCAGATAATTCACCCCTCCACTTT. It encodes CASSMRGSDNSPLHF.

This clonotype appeared many times. This rearrangement joins TRBV12-3 or TRBV12-4 to TRBJ2-5; weak D call: TRBD1 (6 bases). The CDR3 spans 16 residues. V gave up 3 bases and J gave up 1 base, with 15 bases separating them. In nucleotides, the CDR3 is TGTGCCAGCAGTTTTGAACAGGGAAGGTCCCAAGAGACCCAGTACTTC. It yields the protein CASSFEQGRSQETQYF.

This clonotype was seen a handful of times. CDR3 loop: CASSLALREGVDEQFF. The CDR3 DNA reads as TGTGCCAGCAGCTTGGCCTTGCGGGAGGGCGTCGATGAGCAGTTCTTC. The genes are TRBV5-6 and TRBJ2-1, with TRBD2 identical over 9 bases. The CDR3 loop spans 16 amino acids. Germline V lookup: CDR1 SGHDT, CDR2 YYEEEE. V trimming: 0 bases; J trimming: 8 bases; junction bases outside the gene matches: 9.

This clonotype occurred a few times. CDR3 loop: CSARATPGTGWTYNEQFF. CDR3 DNA sequence: TGCAGTGCTAGAGCCACCCCTGGGACAGGGTGGACCTACAATGAGCAGTTCTTC. The V gene is TRBV20-1, the J gene TRBJ2-1; 9 bases line up with TRBD1. CDR3 length equals 18 residues. Trimming at V came to 1 base and at J to 2 bases, leaving 12 bases not matched to a gene. CDR1 is DFQATT and CDR2 is SNEGSKA in the germline V gene (reference sequence).

V and J are TRBV5-1 and TRBJ2-2, with D unclear. The CDR3 is 14 amino acids. The germline V gene has CDR1 SGHRS and CDR2 YFSETQ. The V and J ends lost 3 bases and 5 bases respectively, with 11 bases between them. The CDR3 reads CASSWKGGTGELFF. CDR3 sequence (DNA): TGCGCCAGCAGCTGGAAGGGTGGGACCGGGGAGCTGTTTTTT.